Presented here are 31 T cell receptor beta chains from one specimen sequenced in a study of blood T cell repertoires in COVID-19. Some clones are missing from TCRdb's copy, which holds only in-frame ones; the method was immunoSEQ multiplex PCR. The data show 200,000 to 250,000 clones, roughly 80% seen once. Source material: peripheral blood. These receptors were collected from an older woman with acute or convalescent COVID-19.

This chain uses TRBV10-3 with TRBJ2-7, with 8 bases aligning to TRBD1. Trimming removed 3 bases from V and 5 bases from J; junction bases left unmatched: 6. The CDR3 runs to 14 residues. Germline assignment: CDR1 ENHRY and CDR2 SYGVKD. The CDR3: CAISDNRGAHEQYF. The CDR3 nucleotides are TGTGCCATCAGTGATAACAGGGGGGCCCACGAGCAGTACTTC.

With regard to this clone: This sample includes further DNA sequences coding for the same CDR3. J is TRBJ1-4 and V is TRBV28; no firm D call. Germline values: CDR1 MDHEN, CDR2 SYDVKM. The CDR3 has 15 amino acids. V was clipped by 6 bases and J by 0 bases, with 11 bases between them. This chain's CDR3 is CASSLSGATNEKLFF. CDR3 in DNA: TGTGCCAGCAGCCTATCGGGTGCAACTAATGAAAAACTGTTTTTT.

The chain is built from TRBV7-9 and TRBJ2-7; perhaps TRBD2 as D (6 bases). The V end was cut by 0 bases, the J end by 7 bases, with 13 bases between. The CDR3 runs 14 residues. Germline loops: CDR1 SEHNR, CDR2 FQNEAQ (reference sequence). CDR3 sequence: CASSLAGGAGEQYF. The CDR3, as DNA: TGTGCCAGCAGCTTAGCTGGAGGGGCTGGGGAGCAGTACTTC.

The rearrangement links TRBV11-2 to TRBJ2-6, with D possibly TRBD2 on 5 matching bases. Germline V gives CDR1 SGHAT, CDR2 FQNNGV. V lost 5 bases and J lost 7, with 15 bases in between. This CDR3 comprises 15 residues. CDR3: CASSHWAGSANVLTF. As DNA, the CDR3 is TGTGCCAGCAGCCATTGGGCTGGGAGCGCCAACGTCCTGACTTTC. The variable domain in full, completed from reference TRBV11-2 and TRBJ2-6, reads EAGVAQSPRYKIIEKRQSVAFWCNPISGHATLYWYQQILGQGPKLLIQFQNNGVVDDSQLPKDRFSAERLKGVDSTLKIQPAKLEDSAVYLCASSHWAGSANVLTFGAGSRLTVL.

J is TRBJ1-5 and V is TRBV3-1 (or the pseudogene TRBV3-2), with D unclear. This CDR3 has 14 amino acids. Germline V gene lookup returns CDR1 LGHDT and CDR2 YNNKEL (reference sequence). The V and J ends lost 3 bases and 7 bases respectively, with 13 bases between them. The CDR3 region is CASSHGQVGQPQHF. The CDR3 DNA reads TGTGCCAGCAGCCATGGGCAGGTCGGCCAGCCCCAGCATTTT.

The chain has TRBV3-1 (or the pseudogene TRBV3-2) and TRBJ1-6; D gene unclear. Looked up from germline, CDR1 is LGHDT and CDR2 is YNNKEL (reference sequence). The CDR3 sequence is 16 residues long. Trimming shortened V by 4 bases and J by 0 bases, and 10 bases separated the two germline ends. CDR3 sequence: CASSLGGSSYNSPLHF. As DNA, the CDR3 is TGTGCCAGCAGCCTAGGTGGGAGCTCCTATAATTCACCCCTCCACTTT.

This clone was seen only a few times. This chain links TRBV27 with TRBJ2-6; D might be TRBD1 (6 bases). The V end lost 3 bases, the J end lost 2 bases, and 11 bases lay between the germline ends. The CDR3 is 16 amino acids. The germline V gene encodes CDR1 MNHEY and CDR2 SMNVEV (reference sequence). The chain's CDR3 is CASSFLGTTGANVLTF. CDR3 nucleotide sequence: TGTGCCAGCAGTTTTCTCGGGACAACTGGGGCCAACGTCCTGACTTTC.

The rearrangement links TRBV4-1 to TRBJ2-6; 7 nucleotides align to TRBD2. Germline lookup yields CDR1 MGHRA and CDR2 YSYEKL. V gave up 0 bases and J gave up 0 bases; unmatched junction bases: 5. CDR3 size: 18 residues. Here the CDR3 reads CASSQDGGGYSGANVLTF. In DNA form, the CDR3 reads TGCGCCAGCAGCCAAGATGGGGGAGGGTACTCTGGGGCCAACGTCCTGACTTTC.

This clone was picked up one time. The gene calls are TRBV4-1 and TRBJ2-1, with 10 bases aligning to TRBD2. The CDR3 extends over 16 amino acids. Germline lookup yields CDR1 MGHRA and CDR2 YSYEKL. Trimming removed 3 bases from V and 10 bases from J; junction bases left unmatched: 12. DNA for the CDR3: TGCGCCAGCAGCCATACTTTAGCGGGGGGCTCCAAGGAGCAGTTCTTC. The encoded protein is CASSHTLAGGSKEQFF.

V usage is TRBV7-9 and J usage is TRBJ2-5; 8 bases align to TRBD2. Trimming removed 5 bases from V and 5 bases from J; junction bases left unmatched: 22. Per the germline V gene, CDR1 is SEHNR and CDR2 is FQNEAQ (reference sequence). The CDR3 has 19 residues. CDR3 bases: TGTGCCAGCAGCCCCTCCGGCTTAATTCGGCTAGCGGGTTGGGAGACCCAGTACTTC. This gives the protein CASSPSGLIRLAGWETQYF.

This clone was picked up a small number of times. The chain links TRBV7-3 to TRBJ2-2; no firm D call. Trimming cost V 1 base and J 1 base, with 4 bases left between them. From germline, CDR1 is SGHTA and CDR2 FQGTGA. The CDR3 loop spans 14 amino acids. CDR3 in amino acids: CASSLNGNTGELFF. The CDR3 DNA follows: TGTGCCAGCAGCTTAAACGGGAACACCGGGGAGCTGTTTTTT.

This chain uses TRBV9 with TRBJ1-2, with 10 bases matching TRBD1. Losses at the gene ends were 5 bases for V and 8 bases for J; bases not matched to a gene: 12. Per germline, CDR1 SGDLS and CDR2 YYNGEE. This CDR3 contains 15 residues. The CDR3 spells CASRGQNRDRGGYTF. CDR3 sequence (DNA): TGTGCCAGCAGAGGTCAGAACCGGGACAGGGGAGGCTACACCTTC.

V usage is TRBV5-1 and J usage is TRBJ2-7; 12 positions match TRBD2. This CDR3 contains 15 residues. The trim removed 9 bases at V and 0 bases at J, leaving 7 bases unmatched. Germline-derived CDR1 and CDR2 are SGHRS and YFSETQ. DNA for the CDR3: TGCGCCACTAGGACTAGCGGGGACAGCTCCTACGAGCAGTACTTC. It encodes CATRTSGDSSYEQYF.

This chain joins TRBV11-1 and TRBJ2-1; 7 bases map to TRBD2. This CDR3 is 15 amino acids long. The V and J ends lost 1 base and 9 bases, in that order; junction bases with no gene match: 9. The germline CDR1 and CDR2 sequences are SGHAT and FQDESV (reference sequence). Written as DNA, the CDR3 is TGTGCCAGCAGCTTAGGGGACCGACTAGCCGGTGAGCAGTTCTTC. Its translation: CASSLGDRLAGEQFF.

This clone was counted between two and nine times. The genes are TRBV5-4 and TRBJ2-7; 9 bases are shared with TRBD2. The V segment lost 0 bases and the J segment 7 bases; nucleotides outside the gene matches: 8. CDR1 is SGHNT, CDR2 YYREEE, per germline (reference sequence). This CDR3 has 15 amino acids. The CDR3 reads CASSLELAGVREQYF. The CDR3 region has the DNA TGTGCCAGCAGCTTGGAGTTAGCGGGGGTTCGGGAGCAGTACTTC.

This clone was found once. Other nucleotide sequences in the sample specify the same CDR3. The CDR3 DNA reads TGTGCCAGCAGCTCGGGGACTAGAGGAGAGACCCAGTACTTC. This encodes CASSSGTRGETQYF. This chain joins TRBV7-2 and TRBJ2-5; 8 bases line up with TRBD2. The germline CDR1 and CDR2 sequences are SGHTA and FQGNSA. CDR3 length: 14 residues. With V trimmed by 4 bases and J by 4 bases, 5 bases remained unmatched.

The CDR3 coding sequence is TGTGCCAGCAGTTTACGGGACTATGGCTACACCTTC. Translated, it gives CASSLRDYGYTF. The chain recombines TRBV28 with TRBJ1-2; D is undetermined. The germline V gene has CDR1 MDHEN and CDR2 SYDVKM. The CDR3 has 12 amino acids. V lost 2 bases and J lost 3, with 4 bases in between.

The CDR3 sequence is CASSQGRAYEQYF. The DNA of the CDR3 is TGCGCCAGCAGCCAAGGGAGGGCCTACGAGCAGTACTTC. The V and J genes are TRBV4-1 and TRBJ2-7, with D tentatively TRBD2 (6 bases). Germline V gene sequence: CDR1 MGHRA, CDR2 YSYEKL. There are 13 residues in the CDR3. Trimming took off 1 base at V and 2 bases at J, with 6 bases between the two ends.

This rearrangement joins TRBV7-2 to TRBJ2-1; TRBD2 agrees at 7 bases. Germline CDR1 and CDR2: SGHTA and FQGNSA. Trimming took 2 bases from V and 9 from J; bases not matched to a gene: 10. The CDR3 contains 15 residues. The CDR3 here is CASSLRGRVRGEQFF. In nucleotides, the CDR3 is TGTGCCAGCAGCTTACGTGGGAGGGTTCGGGGTGAGCAGTTCTTC.

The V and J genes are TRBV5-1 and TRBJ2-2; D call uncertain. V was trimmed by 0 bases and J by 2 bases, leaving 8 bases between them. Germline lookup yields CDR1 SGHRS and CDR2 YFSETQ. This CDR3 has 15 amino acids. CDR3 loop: CASSLGAANTGELFF. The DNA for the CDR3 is TGCGCCAGCAGCTTGGGGGCAGCCAACACCGGGGAGCTGTTTTTT.

The CDR3 DNA reads TGTGCCAGCAGAGGGCAGGGTGATCAGCCCCAGCATTTT. Residues: CASRGQGDQPQHF. This chain links TRBV6-5 with TRBJ1-5; D perhaps matches TRBD1 (5 bases). CDR1 and CDR2 from the germline V gene are MNHEY and SVGAGI. Trimming shortened V by 6 bases and J by 5 bases, and 11 bases separated the two germline ends. This CDR3 has 13 amino acids.

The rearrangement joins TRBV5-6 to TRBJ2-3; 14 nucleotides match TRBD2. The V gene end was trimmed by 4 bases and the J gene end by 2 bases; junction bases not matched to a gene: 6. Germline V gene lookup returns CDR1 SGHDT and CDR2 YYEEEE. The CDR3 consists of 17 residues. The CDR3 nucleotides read TGTGCCAGCAGCCGTCGACTAGCGGGAGGGATCACAGATACGCAGTATTTT. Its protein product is CASSRRLAGGITDTQYF. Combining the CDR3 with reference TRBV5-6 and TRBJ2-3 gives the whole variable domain DAGVTQSPTHLIKTRGQQVTLRCSPKSGHDTVSWYQQALGQGPQFIFQYYEEEERQRGNFPDRFSGHQFPNYSSELNVNALLLGDSALYLCASSRRLAGGITDTQYFGPGTRLTVL.

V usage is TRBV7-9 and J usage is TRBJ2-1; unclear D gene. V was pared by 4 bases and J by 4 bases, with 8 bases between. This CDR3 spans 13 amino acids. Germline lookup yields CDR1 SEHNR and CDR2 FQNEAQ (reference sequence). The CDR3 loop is CASSSGLYNEQFF. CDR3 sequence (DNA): TGTGCCAGCAGCTCCGGGTTATACAATGAGCAGTTCTTC.

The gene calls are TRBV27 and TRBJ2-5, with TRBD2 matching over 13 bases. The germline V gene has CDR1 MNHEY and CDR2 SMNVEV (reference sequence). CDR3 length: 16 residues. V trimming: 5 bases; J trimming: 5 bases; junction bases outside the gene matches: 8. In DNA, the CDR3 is TGTGCCAGCAGTCCCGGACTAGCGGGAGTTCGGGAGACCCAGTACTTC. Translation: CASSPGLAGVRETQYF.

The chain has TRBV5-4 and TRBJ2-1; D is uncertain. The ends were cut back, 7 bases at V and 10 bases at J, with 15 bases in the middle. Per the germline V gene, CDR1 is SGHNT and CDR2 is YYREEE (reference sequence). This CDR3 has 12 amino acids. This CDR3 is CASGLSGTEQFF. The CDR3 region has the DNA TGTGCCAGCGGATTGTCAGGAACGGAGCAGTTCTTC.

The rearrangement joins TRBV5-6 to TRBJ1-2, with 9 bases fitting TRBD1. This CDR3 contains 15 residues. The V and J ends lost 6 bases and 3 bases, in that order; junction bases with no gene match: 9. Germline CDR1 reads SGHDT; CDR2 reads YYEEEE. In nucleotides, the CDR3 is TGTGCCAGCAACCAACAGGGGGCGTATGACTATGGCTACACCTTC. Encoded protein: CASNQQGAYDYGYTF.

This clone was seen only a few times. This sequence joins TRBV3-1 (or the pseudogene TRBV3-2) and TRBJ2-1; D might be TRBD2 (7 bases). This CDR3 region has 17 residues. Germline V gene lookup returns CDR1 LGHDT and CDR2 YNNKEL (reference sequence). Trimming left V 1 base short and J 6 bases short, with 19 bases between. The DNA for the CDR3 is TGTGCCAGCAGCCAAGGGCTAGGGGGGGGTACTCCCAATGAGCAGTTCTTC. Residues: CASSQGLGGGTPNEQFF.

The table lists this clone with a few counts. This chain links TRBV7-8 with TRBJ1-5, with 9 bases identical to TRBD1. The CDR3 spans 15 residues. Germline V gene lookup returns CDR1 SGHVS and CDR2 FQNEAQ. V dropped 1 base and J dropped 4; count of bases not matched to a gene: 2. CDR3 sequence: CASSLEGQGNQPQHF. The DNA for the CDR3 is TGTGCCAGCAGCTTAGAGGGACAGGGTAATCAGCCCCAGCATTTT.

In nucleotides, the CDR3 is TGTGCCAGCGGGAGGACAGGGGGCTCCTACAATGAGCAGTTCTTC. Translated: CASGRTGGSYNEQFF. The rearrangement joins TRBV6-5 to TRBJ2-1; TRBD1 matches at 10 bases. Germline assignment: CDR1 MNHEY and CDR2 SVGAGI. V gave up 8 bases and J gave up 0 bases; unmatched junction bases: 4. The CDR3 is made up of 15 amino acids.

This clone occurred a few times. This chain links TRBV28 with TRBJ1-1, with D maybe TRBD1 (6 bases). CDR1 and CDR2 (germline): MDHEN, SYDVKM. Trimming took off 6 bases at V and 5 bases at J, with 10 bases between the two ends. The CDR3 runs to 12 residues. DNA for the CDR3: TGTGCCAGCAGGAACAGGGTAACTGAAGCTTTCTTT. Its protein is CASRNRVTEAFF.

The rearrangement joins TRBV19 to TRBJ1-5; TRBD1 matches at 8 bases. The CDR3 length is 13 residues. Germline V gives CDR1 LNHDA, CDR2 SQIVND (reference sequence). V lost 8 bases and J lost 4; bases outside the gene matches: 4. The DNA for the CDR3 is TGTGCCAGTGGGACAGGCCTTAATCAGCCCCAGCATTTT. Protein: CASGTGLNQPQHF.